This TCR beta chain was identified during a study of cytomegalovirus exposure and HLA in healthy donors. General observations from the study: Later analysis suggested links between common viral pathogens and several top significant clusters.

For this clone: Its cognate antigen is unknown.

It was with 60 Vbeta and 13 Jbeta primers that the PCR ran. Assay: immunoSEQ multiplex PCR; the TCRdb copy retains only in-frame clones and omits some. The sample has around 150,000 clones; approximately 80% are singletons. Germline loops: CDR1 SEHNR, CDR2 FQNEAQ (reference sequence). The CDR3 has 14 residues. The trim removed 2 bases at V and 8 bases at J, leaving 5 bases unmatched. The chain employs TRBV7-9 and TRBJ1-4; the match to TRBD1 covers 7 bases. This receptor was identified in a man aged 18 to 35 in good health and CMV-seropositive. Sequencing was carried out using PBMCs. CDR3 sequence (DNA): TGTGCCAGCAGCTTAAACAGGGGTGAGGAAAAACTGTTTTTT. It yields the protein CASSLNRGEEKLFF.